This record concerns one TCR beta chain sequence. This CDR3 is also generated by other DNA sequences in the sample. This record belongs to a study of blood T cell repertoires in COVID-19. Study-level background: T cells, B-cell-depleted T cells, or PBMCs provided the cDNA or gDNA that served as material.

CDR1 and CDR2 (germline): MDHEN, SYDVKM. The CDR3 runs 13 residues. Trimming removed 6 bases from V and 2 bases from J, with 10 bases in between. Per the original data handling: Amplification of reference gene primers was used by the study to estimate nucleated cell counts. TCRdb keeps only in-frame clones here, not all; method: immunoSEQ multiplex PCR. That table is the source of V, J and clone size, and D and trimming were worked out from the DNA. Here the sample spans some 90,000 clones, 75% to 90% being singletons. This TCR came from a human donor in a cohort sampled during active COVID-19. The sequenced sample was peripheral blood. The chain employs TRBV28 and TRBJ1-2, with TRBD1 as a possible D gene (5 bases). This CDR3 reads CASSLPGNYGYTF. The CDR3 DNA sequence: TGTGCCAGCAGCCTCCCAGGGAACTATGGCTACACCTTC.